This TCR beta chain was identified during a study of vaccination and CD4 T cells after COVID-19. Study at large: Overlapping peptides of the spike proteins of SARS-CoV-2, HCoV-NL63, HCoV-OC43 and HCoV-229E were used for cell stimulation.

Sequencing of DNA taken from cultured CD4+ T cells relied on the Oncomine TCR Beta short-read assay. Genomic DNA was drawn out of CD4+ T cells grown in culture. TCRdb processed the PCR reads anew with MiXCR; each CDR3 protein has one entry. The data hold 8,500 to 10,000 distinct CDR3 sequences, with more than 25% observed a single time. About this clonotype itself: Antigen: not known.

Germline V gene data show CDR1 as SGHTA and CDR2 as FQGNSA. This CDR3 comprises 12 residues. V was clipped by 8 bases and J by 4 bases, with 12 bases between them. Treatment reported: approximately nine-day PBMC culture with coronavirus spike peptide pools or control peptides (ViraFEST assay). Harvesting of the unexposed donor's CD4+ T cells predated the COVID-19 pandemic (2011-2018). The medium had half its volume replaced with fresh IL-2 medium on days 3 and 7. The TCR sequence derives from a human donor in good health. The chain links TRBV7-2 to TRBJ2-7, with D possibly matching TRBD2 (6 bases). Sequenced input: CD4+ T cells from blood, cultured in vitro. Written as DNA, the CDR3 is TGTGCCAGCGGGGGGTGGGTTTACGAGCAGTACTTC. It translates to CASGGWVYEQYF. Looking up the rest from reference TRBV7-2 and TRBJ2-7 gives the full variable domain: GAGVSQSPSNKVTEKGKDVELRCDPISGHTALYWYRQSLGQGLEFLIYFQGNSAPDKSGLPSDRFSAERTGGSVSTLTIQRTQQEDSAVYLCASGGWVYEQYFGPGTRLTVT.